The next 32 T cell receptor beta chains were all read from a single sample in a study of blood T cells in healthy people across ages. Primed by a sample-barcoded 5' primer and a J-beta primer mix, a second PCR proceeded for 7 to 11 cycles. MiXCR, run by TCRdb on the 5' RACE reads, gives a single entry per CDR3 protein. The sample includes about 560,000 distinct CDR3 sequences, around 27% seen only once; the top ten take 3% to 4%. This sample was also put to use in a study of T cells of mothers and their children.

Sequencing was carried out using blood. The receptors stem from a boy aged 2 to 10 in good health.

This clonotype was seen ten or more times. This chain links TRBV11-2 with TRBJ1-1; no clear D. This CDR3 contains 16 residues. V shed 1 base and J shed 0 bases, with 12 bases lying between them. CDR1 SGHAT and CDR2 FQNNGV come from the germline V gene. For the CDR3, the DNA is TGTGCCAGCAGCTTAGTAGTTGTCGGGATGAACACTGAAGCTTTCTTT. Amino acid sequence: CASSLVVVGMNTEAFF.

The CDR3 here is CASSSDTAQHF. Written as DNA, the CDR3 is TGTGCCAGCAGTTCCGACACAGCCCAGCATTTT. This chain joins TRBV12-3 or TRBV12-4 and TRBJ1-5; D call uncertain. V was clipped by 4 bases and J by 11 bases, with 9 bases between them. The CDR3 is made up of 11 amino acids.

V is TRBV20-1 and J is TRBJ2-1, with D maybe TRBD1 (5 bases). Trimming removed 6 bases from V and 7 bases from J, with 19 bases in between. In germline, CDR1 is DFQATT, CDR2 SNEGSKA (reference sequence). CDR3 size: 14 residues. Written as DNA, the CDR3 is TGCAGTGCCGAACCAGGGCGCCGGTCGAATGAGCAGTTCTTC. The encoded protein is CSAEPGRRSNEQFF.

The V gene is TRBV7-9, the J gene TRBJ2-1; 9 positions agree with TRBD1. Germline CDR1 SEHNR, CDR2 FQNEAQ (reference sequence). J gave up 3 bases and V 2 bases, and 11 bases lay outside the gene matches. The CDR3 covers 18 residues. CDR3 bases: TGTGCCAGCAGCTTACCCCTTAACAGGGGGCGAAACTACAATGAGCAGTTCTTC. This gives the protein CASSLPLNRGRNYNEQFF.

This clonotype was detected only a few times. CDR3 in amino acids: CASSQEPRQGYGYTF. The CDR3 nucleotides read TGCGCCAGCAGCCAAGAACCCAGACAGGGCTACGGCTACACCTTC. The V gene is TRBV4-3, the J gene TRBJ1-2, with 7 bases matching TRBD1. The germline V gene has CDR1 LGHNA and CDR2 YSLEER. The CDR3 consists of 15 residues. V gave up 0 bases and J gave up 8 bases; unmatched junction bases: 9.

The genes are TRBV6-2 or TRBV6-3 and TRBJ2-7, with 11 bases fitting TRBD2. The CDR3 consists of 15 residues. Losses at the gene ends were 0 bases for V and 4 bases for J; bases not matched to a gene: 2. Germline values: CDR1 MNHEY, CDR2 SVGEGT. The DNA of the CDR3 is TGTGCCAGCAGTTACTCAGCTAGCGGGAGGTACGAGCAGTACTTC. It translates to CASSYSASGRYEQYF.

This clonotype was counted between two and nine times. The chain couples TRBV7-6 to TRBJ2-3, with a possible D match to TRBD1 (5 bases). With 4 bases removed from V and 10 bases from J, the gap between germline ends came to 12 bases. This CDR3 is 12 amino acids long. From germline, CDR1 is SGHVS and CDR2 FNYEAQ. CDR3 loop: CASSSSQGSQYF. Written as DNA, the CDR3 is TGTGCCAGCAGCTCCTCCCAGGGTTCGCAGTATTTT.

This clonotype has more than one count but fewer than ten. The CDR3 coding sequence is TGTGCCACCGCGTGGGGGGACACTGAAGCTTTCTTT. It is translated as CATAWGDTEAFF. V is TRBV19 and J is TRBJ1-1, with a weak D call TRBD1 (5 bases). The V gene's germline CDR1 is LNHDA and CDR2 SQIVND (reference sequence). The V end lost 10 bases, the J end lost 3 bases, and 12 bases lay between the germline ends. CDR3 size: 12 residues. Based on the CDR3 plus reference TRBV19 and TRBJ1-1, the full variable domain is DGGITQSPKYLFRKEGQNVTLSCEQNLNHDAMYWYRQDPGQGLRLIYYSQIVNDFQKGDIAEGYSVSREKKESFPLTVTSAQKNPTAFYLCATAWGDTEAFFGQGTRLTVV.

The V gene is TRBV5-1, the J gene TRBJ2-1; tentatively, D is TRBD2 (6 bases). CDR3 length equals 16 residues. Trimming left V 1 base short and J 4 bases short, with 15 bases between. Germline-derived CDR1 and CDR2 are SGHRS and YFSETQ. The CDR3 coding sequence is TGCGCCAGCAGCTTGTCTTGGAGGGGCCTATACAATGAGCAGTTCTTC. Translated: CASSLSWRGLYNEQFF. The full variable domain, its missing parts supplied by reference TRBV5-1 and TRBJ2-1, is KAGVTQTPRYLIKTRGQQVTLSCSPISGHRSVSWYQQTPGQGLQFLFEYFSETQRNKGNFPGRFSGRQFSNSRSEMNVSTLELGDSALYLCASSLSWRGLYNEQFFGPGTRLTVL.

The chain is built from TRBV18 and TRBJ1-2; TRBD1 matches at 8 bases. V was pared by 1 base and J by 6 bases, with 7 bases of the junction left unmatched. Germline loops: CDR1 KGHSH, CDR2 LQKENI. This CDR3 contains 15 residues. The CDR3 is CASSPRETGGNGYTF. The CDR3 DNA reads TGTGCCAGCTCACCACGGGAAACAGGGGGAAATGGCTACACCTTC.

This clonotype was observed a few times. The CDR3 region has the DNA TGTGCCAGCAGCTCCCTCGGGATTAATGAGCAGTTCTTC. Translation: CASSSLGINEQFF. V gene TRBV7-6 combines with J gene TRBJ2-1, with D possibly TRBD2 on 5 matching bases. The CDR3 extends over 13 amino acids. V was shortened by 4 bases and J by 7 bases, with 11 bases between the two germline ends. The germline V gene encodes CDR1 SGHVS and CDR2 FNYEAQ.

DNA of the CDR3: TGTGCCAGCAGCTTTCTTCGGGGGGGCACAGATACGCAGTATTTT. Amino acid sequence: CASSFLRGGTDTQYF. This chain uses TRBV7-2 with TRBJ2-3, with 7 positions matching TRBD2. The CDR3 is 15 residues long. Per germline, CDR1 SGHTA and CDR2 FQGNSA. V was pared by 3 bases and J by 1 base, with 4 bases of the junction left unmatched.

This chain links TRBV6-1 with TRBJ2-3, with 11 bases lining up with TRBD2. This CDR3 region has 16 residues. Germline CDR1 is MNHNS and CDR2 is SASEGT. V lost 4 bases, J lost 0 bases, and 3 bases stayed unmatched. The CDR3 DNA sequence: TGTGCCAGCAGTGTGACTAGCGGGACTAGCACAGATACGCAGTATTTT. Translating gives CASSVTSGTSTDTQYF.

This clonotype was observed a few times. The chain recombines TRBV7-2 with TRBJ2-5, with 7 bases that match TRBD2. The J segment lost 4 bases and the V segment lost 4 bases, leaving 15 bases of the junction unmatched. Germline CDR1 SGHTA, CDR2 FQGNSA. The CDR3 sequence is 17 residues long. This CDR3 is CASSSSRSGEGRETQYF. The CDR3 DNA is TGTGCCAGCAGCTCAAGCAGGAGCGGGGAAGGTCGAGAGACCCAGTACTTC.

V and J are TRBV7-8 and TRBJ2-5; 9 positions agree with TRBD2. The J call may be wrong; the DNA end is better matched by TRBJ2-1. CDR3 size: 15 residues. Germline values: CDR1 SGHVS, CDR2 FQNEAQ. The CDR3 loop reads CASSPRPSGNNEQFF. CDR3 coding DNA: TGTGCCAGCAGCCCCCGCCCTAGCGGGAACAATGAGCAGTTCTTC.

The chain couples TRBV10-2 to TRBJ1-2; no firm D call. The V and J ends lost 6 bases and 3 bases respectively, with 11 bases between them. The germline gives CDR1 WSHSY, CDR2 SAAADI. CDR3 length: 13 residues. Written as DNA, the CDR3 is TGCGCCAGCAGGGCCGGGATCGACTATGGCTACACCTTC. Amino acid sequence: CASRAGIDYGYTF.

In its sample, this clonotype was seen a few times. The V and J genes are TRBV14 and TRBJ2-1; 10 bases line up with TRBD2. In germline, CDR1 is SGHDN, CDR2 FVKESK. The trim removed 4 bases at V and 10 bases at J, leaving 13 bases unmatched. The CDR3 is 16 residues long. In nucleotides, the CDR3 is TGTGCCAGCAGCCGTTTTGTAGCGGGGGGACCGGGGGAGCAGTTCTTC. Protein sequence: CASSRFVAGGPGEQFF.

In DNA form, the CDR3 reads TGTGCCACCTCGGGACTAGCGGAACCGAACCAAGAGACCCAGTACTTC. Amino acid sequence: CATSGLAEPNQETQYF. The J gene is TRBJ2-5, the V gene TRBV10-3; 11 nucleotides match TRBD2. CDR1 is ENHRY, CDR2 SYGVKD, per germline. The CDR3 totals 16 residues. V was pared by 10 bases and J by 0 bases, with 10 bases of the junction left unmatched.

The count of this clonotype is one. The rearrangement links TRBV27 to TRBJ2-7; 7 bases are shared with TRBD1. The junction had 6 bases not matched to a gene; V was cut back by 5 bases and J by 5 bases. Germline values: CDR1 MNHEY, CDR2 SMNVEV (reference sequence). This CDR3 is 13 amino acids long. CDR3 nucleotides: TGTGCCAGCAGTGTGACAGGGCCCCACGAGCAGTACTTC. Translating it yields CASSVTGPHEQYF.

This rearrangement joins TRBV29-1 to TRBJ2-5; 7 bases map to TRBD1. The V gene end was trimmed by 7 bases and the J gene end by 2 bases; junction bases not matched to a gene: 4. Germline-derived CDR1 and CDR2 are SQVTM and ANQGSEA. The CDR3 covers 12 residues. The CDR3 DNA follows: TGCAGCGCGGTGACAGGGCAAGAGACCCAGTACTTC. Translating gives CSAVTGQETQYF.

This clonotype was detected only once. The chain has TRBV20-1 and TRBJ2-5; D is tentatively TRBD1 or TRBD2 (5 bases each). CDR1 DFQATT and CDR2 SNEGSKA come from the germline V gene (reference sequence). The CDR3 totals 13 residues. The germline V and J ends were trimmed by 3 bases and 2 bases, with 10 bases remaining between them. The CDR3, as DNA: TGCAGTGCTAGTCGGGGCGGGCAAGAGACCCAGTACTTC. Encoded protein: CSASRGGQETQYF.

This clonotype has only a few counts. This sequence joins TRBV27 and TRBJ1-2; D is uncertain. Germline values: CDR1 MNHEY, CDR2 SMNVEV (reference sequence). The V gene lost 3 bases and the J gene lost 8 bases, with 13 bases spanning the gap. The CDR3 runs 13 residues. In DNA, the CDR3 is TGTGCCAGCAGTTTGGGCGGCAGTGGGGGCTACACCTTC. Residues: CASSLGGSGGYTF.

The chain couples TRBV10-3 to TRBJ2-1, with no clear D. Germline lookup yields CDR1 ENHRY and CDR2 SYGVKD. CDR3 size: 11 residues. Trimming left V 4 bases short and J 4 bases short, with 2 bases between. The CDR3 sequence: CAISGYNEQFF. CDR3 bases: TGTGCCATCAGTGGATACAATGAGCAGTTCTTC.

This clonotype appeared a few times. The rearrangement uses TRBV5-1 and TRBJ1-1, with D perhaps matching TRBD1 (5 bases). V gave up 5 bases and J gave up 6 bases, with 17 bases separating them. Germline V gene sequence: CDR1 SGHRS, CDR2 YFSETQ. This CDR3 region has 14 residues. The CDR3 bases are TGCGCCAGCAGTTCACCGGGACCCCCTCCTGAAGCTTTCTTT. Translating gives CASSSPGPPPEAFF.

This clonotype was counted only a few times. This chain uses TRBV12-3 or TRBV12-4 with TRBJ1-2; 7 bases agree with TRBD1. Losses at the gene ends were 2 bases for V and 3 bases for J; bases not matched to a gene: 9. The CDR3 spans 16 residues. CDR3 residues: CASSLFSLRGDYGYTF. As DNA, the CDR3 is TGTGCCAGCAGTTTATTTAGTCTCAGGGGGGACTATGGCTACACCTTC.

In DNA form, the CDR3 reads TGCAGTGCTAGAGACCGGGGGACCAGTAGCTATGGCTACACCTTC. It yields the protein CSARDRGTSSYGYTF. The genes are TRBV20-1 and TRBJ1-2, with D maybe TRBD1 (5 bases). With 0 bases removed from V and 4 bases from J, the gap between germline ends came to 15 bases. Per germline, CDR1 DFQATT and CDR2 SNEGSKA (reference sequence). The CDR3 covers 15 residues.

The table lists this clonotype with a few counts. The V and J genes are TRBV7-9 and TRBJ2-5; the match to TRBD1 covers 7 bases. CDR3 length: 14 amino acids. Germline trimming cut 5 bases from V and 1 base from J; bases unmatched to any gene: 4. The germline V gene encodes CDR1 SEHNR and CDR2 FQNEAQ (reference sequence). CDR3 bases: TGTGCCAGCAGCCAGAGGACAGGCCAAGAGACCCAGTACTTC. This translates into CASSQRTGQETQYF.

This clonotype was found a few times. The rearrangement uses TRBV11-2 and TRBJ2-7; possible D gene TRBD2, 5 bases. V lost 5 bases, J lost 1 base, and 15 bases lay in between. This CDR3 has 15 amino acids. CDR1 is SGHAT and CDR2 is FQNNGV in the germline V gene. The CDR3 DNA is TGTGCCAGCAGCCCAGAACCCTCGGGGTCCTACGAGCAGTACTTC. This sequence encodes CASSPEPSGSYEQYF.

This sequence joins TRBV20-1 and TRBJ2-3; D is uncertain. The germline CDR1 and CDR2 sequences are DFQATT and SNEGSKA (reference sequence). CDR3 length equals 12 residues. Trimming took off 8 bases at V and 8 bases at J, with 17 bases between the two ends. The CDR3 DNA sequence: TGCAGTCCGCAGAACCCTAGAAGTACGCAGTATTTT. Residues: CSPQNPRSTQYF.

The genes are TRBV6-5 and TRBJ1-2, with D unresolved. The V gene's germline CDR1 is MNHEY and CDR2 SVGAGI. The length of the CDR3 is 14 residues. Trimming cost V 6 bases and J 2 bases, with 13 bases left between them. CDR3 in amino acids: CASSPVTGNYGYTF. CDR3 DNA: TGTGCCAGCAGCCCCGTGACGGGAAACTATGGCTACACCTTC.

J is TRBJ1-6 and V is TRBV7-9; TRBD1 matches at 9 bases. V was pared by 2 bases and J by 6 bases, with 2 bases of the junction left unmatched. The germline gives CDR1 SEHNR, CDR2 FQNEAQ (reference sequence). The CDR3 runs 15 residues. CDR3 coding DNA: TGTGCCAGCAGCTTATTGGGACAGGGTAATTCACCCCTCCACTTT. Translation gives CASSLLGQGNSPLHF.

V and J are TRBV5-1 and TRBJ2-7; D call uncertain. Germline V gives CDR1 SGHRS, CDR2 YFSETQ. Trimming cost V 1 base and J 1 base, with 9 bases left between them. The CDR3 has 14 amino acids. CDR3 region: CASSLLGRSYEQYF. In DNA, the CDR3 is TGCGCCAGCAGCTTGCTAGGCCGATCCTACGAGCAGTACTTC.